The rows below give T cell receptor beta chains drawn from one sample of a study of CD8+ T cells in alopecia areata. TCRdb's copy holds only in-frame clones and misses some; the assay was immunoSEQ multiplex PCR. Of roughly 170,000 clones listed, roughly 62% were seen once; the top ten hold approximately 12%. The material sequenced was CD8+ T cells sorted from blood, taken at week 24, from a patient treated with tofacitinib. The source is a human donor with alopecia areata. CDR3s include the opening cysteine and the closing phenylalanine or tryptophan. D genes are given only for firm matches. The size field is filled for only some rows; it gives once, few, many or a size class.

j_call d_call clone_size v_call cdr3_aa cdr3_nt
TRBJ1-4 TRBD1 . TRBV18 CASSPLRGAKEKLFF TGTGCCAGCTCACCACTCAGGGGGGCAAAGGAAAAACTGTTTTTT
TRBJ2-1 . . TRBV2 CASSEGIGYEQFF TGTGCCAGCAGTGAAGGTATCGGCTATGAGCAGTTCTTC
TRBJ1-1 . . TRBV6-5 CASSPWAGGTEAFF TGTGCCAGCAGCCCCTGGGCCGGGGGCACTGAAGCTTTCTTT
TRBJ2-1 . once TRBV27 CASSLVSGTLRDEQFF TGTGCCAGCAGTTTAGTTAGCGGTACCTTGAGGGATGAGCAGTTCTTC
TRBJ2-7 . once TRBV4-1 CASSQAQAGESYEQYF TGCGCCAGCAGCCAAGCACAGGCAGGGGAATCCTACGAGCAGTACTTC
TRBJ1-6 TRBD1 . TRBV10-3 CAISGGTANSPLHF TGTGCCATCAGTGGTGGGACAGCAAATTCACCCCTCCACTTT
TRBJ2-3 . . TRBV7-9 CASSLVPDTQYF TGTGCCAGCAGCTTAGTCCCAGATACGCAGTATTTT
TRBJ2-1 TRBD1 . TRBV13 CASSLLQGAEEQFF TGTGCCAGCAGCTTGTTACAGGGGGCTGAGGAGCAGTTCTTC
TRBJ2-5 . . TRBV30 CAWTLDGRETQYF TGTGCCTGGACCCTTGATGGGAGGGAGACCCAGTACTTC
TRBJ1-1 . . TRBV27 CASSVGLGTEAFF TGTGCCAGCAGTGTGGGACTCGGGACTGAAGCTTTCTTT
TRBJ2-4 TRBD1 few TRBV30 CAWSFTGGRLNIQYF TGTGCCTGGAGTTTCACAGGGGGCCGGTTAAACATTCAGTACTTC
TRBJ2-4 . . TRBV7-9 CASRGAKNIQYF TGTGCCAGCCGGGGGGCCAAAAACATTCAGTACTTC
TRBJ2-5 . . TRBV30 CAWGALRVPKETQYF TGTGCCTGGGGCGCGCTACGGGTCCCGAAAGAGACCCAGTACTTC
TRBJ2-5 . . TRBV5-1 CASSLAFRQETQYF TGCGCCAGCAGCTTGGCCTTCCGGCAAGAGACCCAGTACTTC
TRBJ2-5 . . TRBV27 CASSLGIQETQYF TGTGCCAGCAGTTTGGGGATTCAAGAGACCCAGTACTTC
TRBJ1-2 TRBD1 . TRBV9 CASSVGTGTALLVYGYTF TGTGCCAGCAGCGTAGGGACCGGGACAGCCTTATTGGTCTATGGCTACACCTTC
TRBJ1-5 . . TRBV2 CASSGGSPLNQPQHF TGTGCCAGCAGTGGCGGGAGTCCCCTTAATCAGCCCCAGCATTTT
TRBJ2-3 TRBD2 . TRBV10-3 CAIRIKTSGGADTQYF TGTGCCATCAGGATCAAGACTAGCGGGGGGGCAGATACGCAGTATTTT
TRBJ1-1 . . TRBV5-6 CASSLTTTSSTEAFF TGTGCCAGCAGCTTGACAACCACCTCTAGCACTGAAGCTTTCTTT
TRBJ2-2 TRBD1 . TRBV15 CATSREGTGIFTGELFF TGTGCCACCAGCAGAGAAGGGACAGGGATTTTCACCGGGGAGCTGTTTTTT
TRBJ2-3 TRBD2 . TRBV9 CASSEGLALGDTQYF TGTGCCAGCAGCGAGGGACTAGCCCTCGGAGATACGCAGTATTTT
TRBJ2-1 . . TRBV7-9 CASSFTGNNEQFF TGTGCCAGCAGCTTTACAGGGAACAATGAGCAGTTCTTC
TRBJ1-2 TRBD1 . TRBV9 CASSVGPGGAGGYGYTF TGTGCCAGCAGCGTAGGCCCAGGGGGAGCCGGGGGCTATGGCTACACCTTC
TRBJ2-7 . . TRBV27 CASSLGAVTTYEQYF TGTGCCAGCAGTTTGGGGGCAGTGACGACCTACGAGCAGTACTTC
TRBJ2-7 . few TRBV5-1 CASSLAPGDYEQYF TGCGCCAGCAGCTTGGCCCCAGGGGACTACGAGCAGTACTTC
TRBJ1-1 . . TRBV11-2 CASSFNILQRDLAFF TGTGCCAGCAGCTTCAATATACTGCAAAGGGACTTAGCTTTCTTT
TRBJ2-7 TRBD1 . TRBV19 CASSEAGTDYYEQYF TGTGCCAGCAGTGAGGCTGGGACAGACTACTACGAGCAGTACTTC
TRBJ1-1 . few TRBV5-6 CASSLGHLNTEAFF TGTGCCAGCAGCTTGGGTCACCTGAACACTGAAGCTTTCTTT
TRBJ1-6 . few TRBV27 CASSLAGRGNSPLHF TGTGCCAGCAGTTTAGCGGGCCGGGGTAATTCACCCCTCCACTTT